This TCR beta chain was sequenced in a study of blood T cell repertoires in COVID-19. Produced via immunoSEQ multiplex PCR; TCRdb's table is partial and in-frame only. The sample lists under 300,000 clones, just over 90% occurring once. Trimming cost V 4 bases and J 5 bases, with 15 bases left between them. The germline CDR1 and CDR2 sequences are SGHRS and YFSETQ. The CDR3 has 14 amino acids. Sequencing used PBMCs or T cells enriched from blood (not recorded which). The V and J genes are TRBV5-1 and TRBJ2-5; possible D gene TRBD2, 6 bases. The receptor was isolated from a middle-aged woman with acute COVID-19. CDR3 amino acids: CASSAGGPGETQYF. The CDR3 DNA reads TGCGCCAGCAGCGCCGGAGGGCCCGGGGAGACCCAGTACTTC.